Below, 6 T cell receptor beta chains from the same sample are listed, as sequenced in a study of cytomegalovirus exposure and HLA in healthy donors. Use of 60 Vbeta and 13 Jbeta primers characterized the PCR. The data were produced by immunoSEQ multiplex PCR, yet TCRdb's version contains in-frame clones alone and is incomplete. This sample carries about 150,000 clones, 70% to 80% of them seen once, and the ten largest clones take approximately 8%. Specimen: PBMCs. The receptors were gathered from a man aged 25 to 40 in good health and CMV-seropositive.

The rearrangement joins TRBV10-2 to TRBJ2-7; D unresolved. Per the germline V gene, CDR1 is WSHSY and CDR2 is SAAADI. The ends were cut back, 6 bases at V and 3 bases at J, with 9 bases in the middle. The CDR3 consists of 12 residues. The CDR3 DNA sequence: TGCGCCAGCAGAGAGGCGAACTACGAGCAGTACTTC. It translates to CASREANYEQYF.

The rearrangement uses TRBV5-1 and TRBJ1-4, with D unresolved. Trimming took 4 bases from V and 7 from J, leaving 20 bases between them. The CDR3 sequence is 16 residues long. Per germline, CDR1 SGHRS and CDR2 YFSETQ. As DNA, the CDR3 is TGCGCCAGCAGCCCGGCAGAGGGCGGACTGGGTGAAAAACTGTTTTTT. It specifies CASSPAEGGLGEKLFF.

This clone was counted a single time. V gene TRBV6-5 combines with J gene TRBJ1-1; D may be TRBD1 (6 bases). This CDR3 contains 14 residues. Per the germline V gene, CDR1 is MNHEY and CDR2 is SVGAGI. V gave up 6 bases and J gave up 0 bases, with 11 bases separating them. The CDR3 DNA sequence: TGTGCCAGCAGCCAGGGGTTTCTGAACACTGAAGCTTTCTTT. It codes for CASSQGFLNTEAFF.

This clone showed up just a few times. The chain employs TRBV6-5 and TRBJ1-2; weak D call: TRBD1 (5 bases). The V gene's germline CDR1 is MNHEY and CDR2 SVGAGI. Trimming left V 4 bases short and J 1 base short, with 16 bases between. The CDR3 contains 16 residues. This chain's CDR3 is CASSSRGDEFNYGYTF. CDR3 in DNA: TGTGCCAGCAGTTCACGGGGGGATGAGTTTAACTATGGCTACACCTTC.

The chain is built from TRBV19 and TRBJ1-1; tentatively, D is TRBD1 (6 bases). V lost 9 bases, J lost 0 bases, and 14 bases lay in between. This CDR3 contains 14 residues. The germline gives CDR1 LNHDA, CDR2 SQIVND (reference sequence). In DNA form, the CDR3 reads TGTGCCAGCCAACTCCAGGGGATGAACACTGAAGCTTTCTTT. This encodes CASQLQGMNTEAFF.

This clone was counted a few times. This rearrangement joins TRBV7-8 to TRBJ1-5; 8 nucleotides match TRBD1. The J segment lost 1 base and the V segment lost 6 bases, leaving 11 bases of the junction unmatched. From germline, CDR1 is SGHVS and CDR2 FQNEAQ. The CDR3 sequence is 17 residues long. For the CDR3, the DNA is TGTGCCAGCAGTTTAAATCAGGGGGCCAGGAGCAATCAGCCCCAGCATTTT. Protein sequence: CASSLNQGARSNQPQHF.